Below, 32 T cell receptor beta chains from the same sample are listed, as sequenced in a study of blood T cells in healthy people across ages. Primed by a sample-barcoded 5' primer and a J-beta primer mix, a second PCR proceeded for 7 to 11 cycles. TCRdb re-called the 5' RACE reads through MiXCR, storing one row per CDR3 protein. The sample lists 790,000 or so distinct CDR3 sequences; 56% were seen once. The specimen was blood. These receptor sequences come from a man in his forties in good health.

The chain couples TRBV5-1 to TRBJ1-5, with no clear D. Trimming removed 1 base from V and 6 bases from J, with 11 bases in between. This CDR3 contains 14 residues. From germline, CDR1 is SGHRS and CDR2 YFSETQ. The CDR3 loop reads CASSLREGTQPQHF. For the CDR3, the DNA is TGCGCCAGCAGCTTGAGGGAGGGTACTCAGCCCCAGCATTTT. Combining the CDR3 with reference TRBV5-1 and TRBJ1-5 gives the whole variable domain KAGVTQTPRYLIKTRGQQVTLSCSPISGHRSVSWYQQTPGQGLQFLFEYFSETQRNKGNFPGRFSGRQFSNSRSEMNVSTLELGDSALYLCASSLREGTQPQHFGDGTRLSIL.

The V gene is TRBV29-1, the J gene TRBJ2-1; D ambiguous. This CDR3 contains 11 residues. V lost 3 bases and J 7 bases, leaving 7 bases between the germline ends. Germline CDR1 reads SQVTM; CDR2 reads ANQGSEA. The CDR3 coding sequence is TGCAGCGTTGACCCTACAAATGAGCAGTTCTTC. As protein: CSVDPTNEQFF.

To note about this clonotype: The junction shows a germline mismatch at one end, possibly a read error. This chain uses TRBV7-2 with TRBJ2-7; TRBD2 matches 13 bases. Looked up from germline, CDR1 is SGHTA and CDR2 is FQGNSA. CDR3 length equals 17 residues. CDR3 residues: CANSQLAGGPTKDEQYF. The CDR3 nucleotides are TGTGCCAACAGCCAACTAGCGGGAGGGCCCACGAAGGACGAGCAGTACTTC.

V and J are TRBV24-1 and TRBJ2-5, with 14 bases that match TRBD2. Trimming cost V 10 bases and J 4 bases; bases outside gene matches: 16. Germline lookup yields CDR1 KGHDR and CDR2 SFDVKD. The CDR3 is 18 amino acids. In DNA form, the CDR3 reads TGTGCCACATCGGGACTAGCGGGAGAAGAGAGTGTGGGAGAGACCCAGTACTTC. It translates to CATSGLAGEESVGETQYF.

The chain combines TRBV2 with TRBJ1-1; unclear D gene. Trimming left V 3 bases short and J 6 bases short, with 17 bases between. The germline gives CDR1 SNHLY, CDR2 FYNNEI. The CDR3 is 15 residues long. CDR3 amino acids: CASSEVGGLTPEAFF. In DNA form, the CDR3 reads TGTGCCAGCAGTGAGGTGGGAGGTTTGACCCCTGAAGCTTTCTTT.

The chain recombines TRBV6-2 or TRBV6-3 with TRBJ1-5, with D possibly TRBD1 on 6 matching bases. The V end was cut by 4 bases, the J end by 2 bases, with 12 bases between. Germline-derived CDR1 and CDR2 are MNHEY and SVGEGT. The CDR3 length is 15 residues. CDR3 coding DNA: TGTGCCAGCAGTTCAGGGGTATTTGGCAATCAGCCCCAGCATTTT. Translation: CASSSGVFGNQPQHF.

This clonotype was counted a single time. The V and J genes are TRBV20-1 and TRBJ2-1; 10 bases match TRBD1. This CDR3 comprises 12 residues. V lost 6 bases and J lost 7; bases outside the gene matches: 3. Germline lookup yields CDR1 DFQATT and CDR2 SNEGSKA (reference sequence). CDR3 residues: CSATGQGNEQFF. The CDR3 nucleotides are TGCAGTGCCACGGGACAGGGGAATGAGCAGTTCTTC.

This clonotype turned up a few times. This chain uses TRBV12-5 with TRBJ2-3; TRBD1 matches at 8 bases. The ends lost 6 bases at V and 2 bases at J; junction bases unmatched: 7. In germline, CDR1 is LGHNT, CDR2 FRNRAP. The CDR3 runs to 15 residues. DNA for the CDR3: TGTGCTAGTGGAGAAGACAGGGGAAACACAGATACGCAGTATTTT. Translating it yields CASGEDRGNTDTQYF.

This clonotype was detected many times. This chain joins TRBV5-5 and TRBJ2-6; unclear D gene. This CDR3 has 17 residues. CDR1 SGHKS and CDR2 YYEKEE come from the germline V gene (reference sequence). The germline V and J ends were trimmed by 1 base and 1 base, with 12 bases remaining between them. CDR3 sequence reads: CASSLTHQPSGANVLTF. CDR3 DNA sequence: TGTGCCAGCAGCTTGACTCATCAGCCGTCTGGGGCCAACGTCCTGACTTTC.

CDR3 nucleotides: TGTGCCAGCAGCTTCATGGACCAGTCATCCTACGAGCAGTACTTC. It encodes CASSFMDQSSYEQYF. J is TRBJ2-7 and V is TRBV13, with D uncertain. Germline V gene sequence: CDR1 PRHDT, CDR2 FYEKMQ (reference sequence). The CDR3 extends over 15 amino acids. Trimming left V 3 bases short and J 1 base short, with 13 bases between.

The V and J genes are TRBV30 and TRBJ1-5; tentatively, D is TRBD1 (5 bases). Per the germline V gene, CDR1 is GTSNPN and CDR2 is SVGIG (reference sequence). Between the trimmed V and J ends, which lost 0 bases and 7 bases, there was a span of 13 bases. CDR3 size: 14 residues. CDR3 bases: TGTGCCTGGAGTGTATCAGGGTTAGGACAGCCCCAGCATTTT. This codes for CAWSVSGLGQPQHF.

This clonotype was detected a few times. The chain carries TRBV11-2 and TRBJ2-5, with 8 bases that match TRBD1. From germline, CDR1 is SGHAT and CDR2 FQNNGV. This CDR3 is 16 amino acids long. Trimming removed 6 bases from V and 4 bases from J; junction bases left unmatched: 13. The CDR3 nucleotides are TGTGCCAGCAGAAGCCTCAGGGGGCGTGGAGCAGAGACCCAGTACTTC. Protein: CASRSLRGRGAETQYF. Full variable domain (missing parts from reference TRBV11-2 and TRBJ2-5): EAGVAQSPRYKIIEKRQSVAFWCNPISGHATLYWYQQILGQGPKLLIQFQNNGVVDDSQLPKDRFSAERLKGVDSTLKIQPAKLEDSAVYLCASRSLRGRGAETQYFGPGTRLLVL.

CDR3 sequence: CASSPFPLNRGNEQYF. CDR3 DNA sequence: TGTGCCAGCAGCCCCTTCCCATTAAACAGGGGAAACGAGCAGTACTTC. The J gene is TRBJ2-7, the V gene TRBV6-6; 7 bases align to TRBD1. Germline V gives CDR1 MNHNY, CDR2 SVGAGI (reference sequence). The CDR3 loop spans 16 amino acids. The V gene end was trimmed by 6 bases and the J gene end by 5 bases; junction bases not matched to a gene: 16.

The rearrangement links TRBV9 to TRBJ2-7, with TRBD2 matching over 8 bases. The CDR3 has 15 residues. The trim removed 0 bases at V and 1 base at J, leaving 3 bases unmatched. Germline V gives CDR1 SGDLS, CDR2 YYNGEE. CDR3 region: CASSVELADSYEQYF. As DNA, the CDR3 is TGTGCCAGCAGCGTAGAACTAGCGGATTCCTACGAGCAGTACTTC.

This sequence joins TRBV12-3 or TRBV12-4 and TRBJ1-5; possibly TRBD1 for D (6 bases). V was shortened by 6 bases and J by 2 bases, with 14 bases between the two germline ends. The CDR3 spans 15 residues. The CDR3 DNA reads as TGTGCCAGCAGCTCAGGGGCGACCGGCAATCAGCCCCAGCATTTT. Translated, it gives CASSSGATGNQPQHF.

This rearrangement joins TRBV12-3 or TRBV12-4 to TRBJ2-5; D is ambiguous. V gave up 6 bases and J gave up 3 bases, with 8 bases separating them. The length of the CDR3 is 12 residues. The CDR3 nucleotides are TGTGCCAGCAGCCACACAGAAGAGACCCAGTACTTC. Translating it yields CASSHTEETQYF.

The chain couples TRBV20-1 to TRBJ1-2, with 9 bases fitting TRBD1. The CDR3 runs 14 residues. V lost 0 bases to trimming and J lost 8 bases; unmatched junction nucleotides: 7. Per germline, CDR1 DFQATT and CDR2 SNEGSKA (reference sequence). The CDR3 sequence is CSARDGQGTWGYTF. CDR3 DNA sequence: TGCAGTGCTAGAGATGGACAGGGGACTTGGGGCTACACCTTC.

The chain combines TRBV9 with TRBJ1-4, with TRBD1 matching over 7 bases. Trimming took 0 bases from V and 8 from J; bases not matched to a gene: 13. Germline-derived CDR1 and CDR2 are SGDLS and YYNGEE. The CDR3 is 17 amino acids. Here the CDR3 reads CASSVGSTAGGREKLFF. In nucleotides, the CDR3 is TGTGCCAGCAGCGTAGGGAGTACGGCAGGGGGTAGGGAAAAACTGTTTTTT.

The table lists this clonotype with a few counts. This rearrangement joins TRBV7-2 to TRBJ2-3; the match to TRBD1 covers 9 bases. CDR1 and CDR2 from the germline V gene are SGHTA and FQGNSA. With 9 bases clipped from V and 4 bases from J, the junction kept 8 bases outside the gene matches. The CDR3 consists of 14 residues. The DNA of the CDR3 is TGTGCCAGTGGGACAGGGACTTCAGCAGATACGCAGTATTTT. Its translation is CASGTGTSADTQYF.

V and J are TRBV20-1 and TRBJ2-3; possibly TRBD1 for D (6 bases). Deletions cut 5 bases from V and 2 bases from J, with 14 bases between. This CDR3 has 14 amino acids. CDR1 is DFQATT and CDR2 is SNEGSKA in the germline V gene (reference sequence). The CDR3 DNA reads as TGCAGTGCTGGGAAACAGGGAATCACAGATACGCAGTATTTT. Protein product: CSAGKQGITDTQYF.

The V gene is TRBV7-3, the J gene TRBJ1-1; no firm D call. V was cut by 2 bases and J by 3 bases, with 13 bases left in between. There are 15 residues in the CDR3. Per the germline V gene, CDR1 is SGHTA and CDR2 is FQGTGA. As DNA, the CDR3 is TGTGCCAGCAGCTTAGGTGCAGGACTAGACACTGAAGCTTTCTTT. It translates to CASSLGAGLDTEAFF. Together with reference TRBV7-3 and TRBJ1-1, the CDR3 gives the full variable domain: GAGVSQTPSNKVTEKGKYVELRCDPISGHTALYWYRQSLGQGPEFLIYFQGTGAADDSGLPNDRFFAVRPEGSVSTLKIQRTERGDSAVYLCASSLGAGLDTEAFFGQGTRLTVV.

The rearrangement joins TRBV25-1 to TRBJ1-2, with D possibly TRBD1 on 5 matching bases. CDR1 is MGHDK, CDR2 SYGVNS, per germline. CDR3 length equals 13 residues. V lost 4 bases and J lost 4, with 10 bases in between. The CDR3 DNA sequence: TGTGCCAGCAGTGTTACAGGAATCTATGGCTACACCTTC. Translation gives CASSVTGIYGYTF.

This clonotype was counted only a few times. The CDR3 nucleotides read TGTGCCATCATGGGATTCGGGACAGATACGCAGTATTTT. It specifies CAIMGFGTDTQYF. V is TRBV10-3 and J is TRBJ2-3; D is ambiguous. The CDR3 consists of 13 residues. V was trimmed by 7 bases and J by 3 bases, leaving 11 bases between them. Germline CDR1 is ENHRY and CDR2 is SYGVKD.

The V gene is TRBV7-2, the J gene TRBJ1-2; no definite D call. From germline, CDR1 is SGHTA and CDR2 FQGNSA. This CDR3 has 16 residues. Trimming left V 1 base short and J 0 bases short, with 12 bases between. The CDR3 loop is CASSLDSAGTNYGYTF. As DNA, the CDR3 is TGTGCCAGCAGCTTAGATTCAGCAGGAACTAACTATGGCTACACCTTC.

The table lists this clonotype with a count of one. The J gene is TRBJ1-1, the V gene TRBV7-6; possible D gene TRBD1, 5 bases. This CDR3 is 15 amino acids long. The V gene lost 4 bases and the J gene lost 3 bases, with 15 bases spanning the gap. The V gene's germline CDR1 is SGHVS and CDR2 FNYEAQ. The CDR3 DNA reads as TGTGCCAGCAGCTCCCCTCAGGGCATGTACACTGAAGCTTTCTTT. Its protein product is CASSSPQGMYTEAFF.

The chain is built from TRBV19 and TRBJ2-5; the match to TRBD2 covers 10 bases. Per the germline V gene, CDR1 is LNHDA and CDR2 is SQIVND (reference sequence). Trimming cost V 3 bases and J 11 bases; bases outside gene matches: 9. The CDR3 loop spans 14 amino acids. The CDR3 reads CASSIKLAGNEQYF. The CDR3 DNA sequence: TGTGCCAGTAGTATTAAACTAGCGGGGAATGAGCAGTACTTC. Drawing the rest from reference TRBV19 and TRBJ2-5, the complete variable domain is DGGITQSPKYLFRKEGQNVTLSCEQNLNHDAMYWYRQDPGQGLRLIYYSQIVNDFQKGDIAEGYSVSREKKESFPLTVTSAQKNPTAFYLCASSIKLAGNEQYFGPGTRLLVL.

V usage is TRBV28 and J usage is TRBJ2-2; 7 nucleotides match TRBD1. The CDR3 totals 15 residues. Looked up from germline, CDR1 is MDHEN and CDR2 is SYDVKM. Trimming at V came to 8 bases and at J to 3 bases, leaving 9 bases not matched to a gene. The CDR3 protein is CASQLQGIDTGELFF. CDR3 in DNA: TGTGCCAGCCAATTACAGGGGATTGACACCGGGGAGCTGTTTTTT.

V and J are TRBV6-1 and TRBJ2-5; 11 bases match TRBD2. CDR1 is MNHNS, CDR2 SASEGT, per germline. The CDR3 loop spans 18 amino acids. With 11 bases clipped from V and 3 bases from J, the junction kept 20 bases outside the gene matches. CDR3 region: CAGPGGAGTSGEEETQYF. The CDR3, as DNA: TGTGCCGGCCCAGGAGGCGCCGGGACTAGCGGAGAGGAAGAGACCCAGTACTTC.

The CDR3 region has the DNA TGCGCCAGCAGCCAAGGGGATGCCTACGAGCAGTACTTC. Amino acid sequence: CASSQGDAYEQYF. The chain links TRBV4-1 to TRBJ2-7; D is ambiguous. CDR3 size: 13 residues. Germline V gives CDR1 MGHRA, CDR2 YSYEKL. V was pared by 1 base and J by 2 bases, with 6 bases between.

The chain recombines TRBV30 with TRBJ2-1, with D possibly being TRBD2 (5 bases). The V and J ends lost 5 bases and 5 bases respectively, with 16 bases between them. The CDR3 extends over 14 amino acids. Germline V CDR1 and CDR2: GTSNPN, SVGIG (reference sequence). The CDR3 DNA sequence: TGTGCCTGGGCCGGGGTCATTCTTAACAATGAGCAGTTCTTC. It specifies CAWAGVILNNEQFF.

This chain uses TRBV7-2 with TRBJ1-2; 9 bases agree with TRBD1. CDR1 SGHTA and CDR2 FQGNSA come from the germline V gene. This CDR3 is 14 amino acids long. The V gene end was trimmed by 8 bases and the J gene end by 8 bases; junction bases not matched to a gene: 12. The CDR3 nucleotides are TGTGCCAGCCTCCCGACCGGGACAGGGAGAGGCTACACCTTC. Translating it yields CASLPTGTGRGYTF. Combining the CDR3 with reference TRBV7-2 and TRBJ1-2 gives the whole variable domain GAGVSQSPSNKVTEKGKDVELRCDPISGHTALYWYRQSLGQGLEFLIYFQGNSAPDKSGLPSDRFSAERTGGSVSTLTIQRTQQEDSAVYLCASLPTGTGRGYTFGSGTRLTVV.

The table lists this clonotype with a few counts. Written as DNA, the CDR3 is TGCGCCAGCAGCTTAACTCACAGGGGGGAAGAGGAGACCCAGTACTTC. This sequence encodes CASSLTHRGEEETQYF. The V and J genes are TRBV5-1 and TRBJ2-5; TRBD1 aligns across 8 bases. This CDR3 comprises 16 residues. CDR1 and CDR2 (germline): SGHRS, YFSETQ. Trimming cost V 2 bases and J 5 bases; bases outside gene matches: 11.